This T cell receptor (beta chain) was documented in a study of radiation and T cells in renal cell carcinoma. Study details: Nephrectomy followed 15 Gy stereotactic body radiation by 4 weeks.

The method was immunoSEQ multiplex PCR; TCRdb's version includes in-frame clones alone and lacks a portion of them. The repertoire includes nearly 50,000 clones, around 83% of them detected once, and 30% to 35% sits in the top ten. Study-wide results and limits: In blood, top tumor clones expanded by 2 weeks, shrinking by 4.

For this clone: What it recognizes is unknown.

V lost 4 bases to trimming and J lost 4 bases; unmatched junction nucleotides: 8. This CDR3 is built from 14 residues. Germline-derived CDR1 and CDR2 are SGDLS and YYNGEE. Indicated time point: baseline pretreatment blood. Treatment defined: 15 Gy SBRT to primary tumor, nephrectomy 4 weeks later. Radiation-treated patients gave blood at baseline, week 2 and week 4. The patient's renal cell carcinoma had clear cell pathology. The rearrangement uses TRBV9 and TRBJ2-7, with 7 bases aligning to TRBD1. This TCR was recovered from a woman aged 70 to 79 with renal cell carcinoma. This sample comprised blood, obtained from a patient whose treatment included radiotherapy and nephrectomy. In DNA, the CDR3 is TGTGCCAGCAGCTCAACGACAGGGAGATACGAGCAGTACTTC. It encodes CASSSTTGRYEQYF.